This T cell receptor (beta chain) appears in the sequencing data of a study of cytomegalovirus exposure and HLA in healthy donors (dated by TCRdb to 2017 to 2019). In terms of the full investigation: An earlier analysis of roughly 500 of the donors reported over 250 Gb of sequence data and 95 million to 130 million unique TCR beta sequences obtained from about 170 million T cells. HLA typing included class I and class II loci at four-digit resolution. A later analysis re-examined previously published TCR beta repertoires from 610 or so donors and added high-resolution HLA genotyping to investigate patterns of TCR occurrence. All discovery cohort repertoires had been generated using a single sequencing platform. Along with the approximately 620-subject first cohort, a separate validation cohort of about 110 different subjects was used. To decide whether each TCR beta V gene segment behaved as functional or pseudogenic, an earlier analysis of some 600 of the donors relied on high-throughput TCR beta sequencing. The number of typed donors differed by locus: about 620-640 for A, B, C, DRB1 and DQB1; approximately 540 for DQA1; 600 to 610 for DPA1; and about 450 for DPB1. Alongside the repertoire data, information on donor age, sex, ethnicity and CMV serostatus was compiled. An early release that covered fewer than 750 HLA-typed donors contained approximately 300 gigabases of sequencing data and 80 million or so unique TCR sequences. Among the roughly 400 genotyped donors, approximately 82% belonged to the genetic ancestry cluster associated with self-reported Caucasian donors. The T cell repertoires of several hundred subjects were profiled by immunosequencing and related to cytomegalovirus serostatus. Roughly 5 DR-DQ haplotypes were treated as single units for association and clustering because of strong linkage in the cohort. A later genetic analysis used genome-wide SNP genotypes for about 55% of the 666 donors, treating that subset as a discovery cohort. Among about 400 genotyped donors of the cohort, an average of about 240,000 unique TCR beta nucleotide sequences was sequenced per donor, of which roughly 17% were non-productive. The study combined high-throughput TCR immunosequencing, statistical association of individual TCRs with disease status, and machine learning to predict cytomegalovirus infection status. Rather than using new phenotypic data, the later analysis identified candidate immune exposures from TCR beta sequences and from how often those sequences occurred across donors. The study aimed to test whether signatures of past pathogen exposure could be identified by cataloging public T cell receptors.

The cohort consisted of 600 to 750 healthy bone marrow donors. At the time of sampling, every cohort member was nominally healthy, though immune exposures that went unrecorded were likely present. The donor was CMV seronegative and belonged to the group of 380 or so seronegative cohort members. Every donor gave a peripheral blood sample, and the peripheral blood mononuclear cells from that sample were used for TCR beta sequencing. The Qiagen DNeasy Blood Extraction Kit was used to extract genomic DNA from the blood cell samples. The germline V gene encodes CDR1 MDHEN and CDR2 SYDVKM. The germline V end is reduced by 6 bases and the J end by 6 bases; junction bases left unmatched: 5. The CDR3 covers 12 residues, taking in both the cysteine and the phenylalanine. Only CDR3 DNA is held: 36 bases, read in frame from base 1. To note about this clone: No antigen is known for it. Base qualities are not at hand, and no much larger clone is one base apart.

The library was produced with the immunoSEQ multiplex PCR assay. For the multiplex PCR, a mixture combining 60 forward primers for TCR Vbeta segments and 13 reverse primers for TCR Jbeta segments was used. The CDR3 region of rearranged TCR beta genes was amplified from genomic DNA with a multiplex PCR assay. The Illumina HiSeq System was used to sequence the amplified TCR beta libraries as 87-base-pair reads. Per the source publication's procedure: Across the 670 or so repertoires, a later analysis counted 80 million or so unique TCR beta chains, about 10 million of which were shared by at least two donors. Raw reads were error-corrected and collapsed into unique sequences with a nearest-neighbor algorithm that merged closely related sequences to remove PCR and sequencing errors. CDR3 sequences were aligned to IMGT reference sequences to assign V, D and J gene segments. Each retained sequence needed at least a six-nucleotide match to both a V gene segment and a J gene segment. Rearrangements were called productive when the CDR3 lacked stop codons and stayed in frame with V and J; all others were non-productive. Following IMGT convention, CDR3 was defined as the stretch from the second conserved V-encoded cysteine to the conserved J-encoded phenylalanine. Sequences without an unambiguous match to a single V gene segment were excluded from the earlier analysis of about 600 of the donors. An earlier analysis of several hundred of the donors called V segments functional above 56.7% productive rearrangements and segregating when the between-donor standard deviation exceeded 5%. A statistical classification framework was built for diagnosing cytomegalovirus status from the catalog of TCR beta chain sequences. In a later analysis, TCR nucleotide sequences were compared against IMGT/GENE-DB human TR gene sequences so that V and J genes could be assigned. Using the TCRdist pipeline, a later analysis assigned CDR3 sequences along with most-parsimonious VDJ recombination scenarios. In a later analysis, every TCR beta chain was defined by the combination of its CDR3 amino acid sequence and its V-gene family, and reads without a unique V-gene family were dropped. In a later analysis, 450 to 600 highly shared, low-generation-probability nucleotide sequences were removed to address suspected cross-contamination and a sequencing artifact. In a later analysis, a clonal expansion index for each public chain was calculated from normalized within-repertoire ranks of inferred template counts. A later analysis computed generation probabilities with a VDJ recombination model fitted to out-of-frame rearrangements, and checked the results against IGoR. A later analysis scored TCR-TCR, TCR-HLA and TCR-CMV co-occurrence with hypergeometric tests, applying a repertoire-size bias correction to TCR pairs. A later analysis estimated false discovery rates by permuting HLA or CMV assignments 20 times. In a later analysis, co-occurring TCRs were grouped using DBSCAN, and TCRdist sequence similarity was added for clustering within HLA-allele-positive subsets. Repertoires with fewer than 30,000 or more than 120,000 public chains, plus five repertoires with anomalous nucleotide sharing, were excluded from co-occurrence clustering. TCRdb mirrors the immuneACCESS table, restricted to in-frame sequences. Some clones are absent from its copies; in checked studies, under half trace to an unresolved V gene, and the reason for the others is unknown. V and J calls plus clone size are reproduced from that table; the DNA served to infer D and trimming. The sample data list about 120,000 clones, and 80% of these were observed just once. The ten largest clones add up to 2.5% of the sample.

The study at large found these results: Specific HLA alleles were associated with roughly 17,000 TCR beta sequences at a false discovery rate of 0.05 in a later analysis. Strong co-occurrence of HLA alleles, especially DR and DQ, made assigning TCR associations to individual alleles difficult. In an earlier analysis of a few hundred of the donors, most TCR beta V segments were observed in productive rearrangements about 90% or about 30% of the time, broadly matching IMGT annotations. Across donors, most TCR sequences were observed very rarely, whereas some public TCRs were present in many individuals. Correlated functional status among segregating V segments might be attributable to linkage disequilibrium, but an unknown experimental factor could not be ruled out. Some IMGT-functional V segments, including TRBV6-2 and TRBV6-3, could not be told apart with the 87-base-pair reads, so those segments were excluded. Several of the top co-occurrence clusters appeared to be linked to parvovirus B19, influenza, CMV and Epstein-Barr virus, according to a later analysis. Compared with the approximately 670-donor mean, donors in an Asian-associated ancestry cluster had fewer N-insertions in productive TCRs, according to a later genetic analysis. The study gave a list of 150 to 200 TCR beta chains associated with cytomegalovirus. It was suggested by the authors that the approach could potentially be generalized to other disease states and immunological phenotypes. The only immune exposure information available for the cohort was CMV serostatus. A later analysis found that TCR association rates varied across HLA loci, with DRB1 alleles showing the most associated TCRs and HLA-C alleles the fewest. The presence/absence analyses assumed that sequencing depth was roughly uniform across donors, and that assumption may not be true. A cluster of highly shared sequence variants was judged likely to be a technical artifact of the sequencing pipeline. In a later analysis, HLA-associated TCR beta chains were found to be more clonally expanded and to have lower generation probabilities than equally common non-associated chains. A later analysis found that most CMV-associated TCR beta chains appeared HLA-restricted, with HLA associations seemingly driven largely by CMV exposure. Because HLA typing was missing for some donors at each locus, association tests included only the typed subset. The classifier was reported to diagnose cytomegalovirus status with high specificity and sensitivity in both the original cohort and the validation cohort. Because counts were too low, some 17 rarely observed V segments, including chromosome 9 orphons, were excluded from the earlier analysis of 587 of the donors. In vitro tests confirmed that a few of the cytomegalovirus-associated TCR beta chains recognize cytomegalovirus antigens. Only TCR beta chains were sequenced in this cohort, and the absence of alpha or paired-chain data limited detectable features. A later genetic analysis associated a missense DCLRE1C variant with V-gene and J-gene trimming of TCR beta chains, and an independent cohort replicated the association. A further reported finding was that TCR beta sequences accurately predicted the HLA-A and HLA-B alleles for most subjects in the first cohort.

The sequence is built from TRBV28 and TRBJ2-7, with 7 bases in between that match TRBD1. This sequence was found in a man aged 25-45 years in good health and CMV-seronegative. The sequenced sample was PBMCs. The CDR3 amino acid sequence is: CASRSGTAEQYF. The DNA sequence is TGTGCCAGCAGATCCGGGACAGCCGAGCAGTACTTC.